Below are 18 T cell receptor beta chains sequenced from a single sample in a study of cytomegalovirus exposure and HLA in healthy donors. Primers included in the PCR were 60 Vbeta and 13 Jbeta primers. Using immunoSEQ multiplex PCR, the repertoire was profiled, and TCRdb retains in-frame clones only, with some absent. The repertoire consists of 60,000 to 75,000 clones, with roughly four fifths occurring once and the leading ten covering approximately 21%. Material for sequencing was PBMCs. These TCRs come from a woman aged 25-40 years in good health and CMV-seropositive.

The chain couples TRBV6-5 to TRBJ1-4, with a weak D call TRBD1 (6 bases). V lost 5 bases and J lost 3, with 10 bases in between. CDR3 length: 14 amino acids. Germline V gives CDR1 MNHEY, CDR2 SVGAGI. In DNA, the CDR3 is TGTGCCAGCAGTCCGGGACAATCTAATGAAAAACTGTTTTTT. It is translated as CASSPGQSNEKLFF.

The chain uses TRBV5-1 and TRBJ1-2; D unresolved. Germline V gives CDR1 SGHRS, CDR2 YFSETQ. Trimming left V 4 bases short and J 10 bases short, with 20 bases between. The CDR3 is 14 residues long. In DNA form, the CDR3 reads TGCGCCAGCAGCGCGGGAGGCGATTTTACGCACTACACCTTC. This codes for CASSAGGDFTHYTF. The variable domain in full, completed from reference TRBV5-1 and TRBJ1-2, reads KAGVTQTPRYLIKTRGQQVTLSCSPISGHRSVSWYQQTPGQGLQFLFEYFSETQRNKGNFPGRFSGRQFSNSRSEMNVSTLELGDSALYLCASSAGGDFTHYTFGSGTRLTVV.

The count of this clone is one. CDR3: CATLIGVSNQPQHF. The CDR3 DNA sequence: TGTGCCACCCTGATAGGGGTAAGCAATCAGCCCCAGCATTTT. The V and J genes are TRBV6-1 and TRBJ1-5; D might be TRBD1 (5 bases). This CDR3 region has 14 residues. The germline V gene encodes CDR1 MNHNS and CDR2 SASEGT. Trimming removed 10 bases from V and 1 base from J, with 14 bases in between.

The V call is TRBV18, the J call TRBJ1-3; a weak D match, TRBD1 (5 bases). The CDR3 has 15 amino acids. From germline, CDR1 is KGHSH and CDR2 LQKENI. With 3 bases removed from V and 0 bases from J, the gap between germline ends came to 9 bases. The CDR3 region is CASSPLDSSGNTIYF. The CDR3, as DNA: TGTGCCAGCTCACCCCTTGACAGCTCTGGAAACACCATATATTTT.

The CDR3 DNA is TGTGCCAGCAGCCGGACAGGGAGGGACACCGGGGAGCTGTTTTTT. It translates to CASSRTGRDTGELFF. V and J are TRBV7-6 and TRBJ2-2; perhaps TRBD1 as D (8 bases). There are 15 residues in the CDR3. V was shortened by 5 bases and J by 3 bases, with 13 bases between the two germline ends. CDR1 and CDR2 (germline): SGHVS, FNYEAQ.

V gene TRBV7-2 combines with J gene TRBJ1-5, with D hard to call. V lost 1 base to trimming and J lost 0 bases, with 4 bases between them. The CDR3 has 14 amino acids. CDR1 is SGHTA and CDR2 is FQGNSA in the germline V gene. This CDR3 reads CASSLDSSNQPQHF. CDR3 DNA sequence: TGTGCCAGCAGCTTAGACAGTAGCAATCAGCCCCAGCATTTT.

This clone was counted only a few times. This chain joins TRBV29-1 and TRBJ2-1; 7 nucleotides agree with TRBD2. Germline trimming cut 4 bases from V and 1 base from J; bases unmatched to any gene: 10. The V gene's germline CDR1 is SQVTM and CDR2 ANQGSEA. The CDR3 is made up of 16 amino acids. The CDR3, as DNA: TGCAGCGTTGGGATTTCGGCTAGCGGTTCCTACAATGAGCAGTTCTTC. Translating it yields CSVGISASGSYNEQFF.

V gene TRBV15 combines with J gene TRBJ2-7, with 10 nucleotides matching TRBD2. Germline CDR1 LNHNV, CDR2 YYDKDF (reference sequence). The CDR3 is made up of 15 amino acids. After removal of 5 bases from V and 4 bases from J, the junction contained 8 bases not matched to a gene. CDR3 sequence reads: CATSLGASGSYEQYF. For the CDR3, the DNA is TGTGCCACCAGCCTCGGGGCTAGCGGGAGTTACGAGCAGTACTTC.

The V and J genes are TRBV29-1 and TRBJ2-5, with D perhaps TRBD1 (6 bases). The CDR3 length is 12 residues. Trimming stripped 6 bases from V and 2 bases from J, with 10 bases between. CDR1 SQVTM and CDR2 ANQGSEA come from the germline V gene. The CDR3 spells CSVGTIQETQYF. Written as DNA, the CDR3 is TGCAGCGTGGGGACAATACAAGAGACCCAGTACTTC.

V and J are TRBV9 and TRBJ2-2, with 13 bases aligning to TRBD2. CDR1 SGDLS and CDR2 YYNGEE come from the germline V gene. There are 19 residues in the CDR3. V lost 5 bases to trimming and J lost 5 bases; unmatched junction nucleotides: 15. The CDR3 nucleotides read TGTGCCAGCAGACTCGGGACTAGCGGGACGAAACAATTTACCGGGGAGCTGTTTTTT. Amino acid sequence: CASRLGTSGTKQFTGELFF. Variable domain in full (rest from reference TRBV9 and TRBJ2-2): DSGVTQTPKHLITATGQRVTLRCSPRSGDLSVYWYQQSLDQGLQFLIQYYNGEERAKGNILERFSAQQFPDLHSELNLSSLELGDSALYFCASRLGTSGTKQFTGELFFGEGSRLTVL.

V and J are TRBV28 and TRBJ2-4; possible D gene TRBD2, 5 bases. Trimming left V 8 bases short and J 8 bases short, with 10 bases between. Germline assignment: CDR1 MDHEN and CDR2 SYDVKM. This CDR3 spans 11 amino acids. Here the CDR3 reads CASGRTYIQYF. The CDR3 nucleotides read TGTGCCAGCGGGAGAACGTACATTCAGTACTTC.

This chain uses TRBV28 with TRBJ2-1, with TRBD2 identical over 13 bases. This CDR3 has 15 residues. Trimming at V came to 5 bases and at J to 5 bases, leaving 3 bases not matched to a gene. The germline gives CDR1 MDHEN, CDR2 SYDVKM. CDR3 nucleotide sequence: TGTGCCAGCAGTGTGGGGACTAGCGGGAACAATGAGCAGTTCTTC. As protein: CASSVGTSGNNEQFF.

This clone was observed a few times. The chain recombines TRBV11-3 with TRBJ2-7; the D is unclear. CDR1 is SGHNT, CDR2 YENEEA, per germline. Trimming pared 0 bases from V and 6 bases from J, leaving 6 bases between. The CDR3 runs 12 residues. In nucleotides, the CDR3 is TGTGCCAGCAGCTTAGATCTAGGCGAGCAGTACTTC. This encodes CASSLDLGEQYF.

This CDR3 is CASRGQSDTQYF. The CDR3, as DNA: TGTGCCAGCAGGGGACAGTCAGATACGCAGTATTTT. The chain couples TRBV7-9 to TRBJ2-3; TRBD1 matches 7 bases. Per germline, CDR1 SEHNR and CDR2 FQNEAQ (reference sequence). The length of the CDR3 is 12 residues. V shed 6 bases, J shed 4 bases, and the junction held 1 base outside the gene matches.

This chain connects TRBV9 to TRBJ1-5; 7 bases agree with TRBD1. V was pared by 0 bases and J by 5 bases, with 5 bases of the junction left unmatched. There are 15 residues in the CDR3. Germline V gene lookup returns CDR1 SGDLS and CDR2 YYNGEE. CDR3 residues: CASSVGQGIDQPQHF. CDR3 coding DNA: TGTGCCAGCAGCGTAGGACAGGGAATCGATCAGCCCCAGCATTTT.

Only a few counts were recorded for this clone. This chain joins TRBV12-5 and TRBJ1-1; weak D call: TRBD1 (5 bases). The CDR3 has 11 residues. Per the germline V gene, CDR1 is LGHNT and CDR2 is FRNRAP. The V and J ends lost 3 bases and 8 bases respectively, with 7 bases between them. CDR3: CASGFNREAFF. The CDR3 nucleotides are TGTGCTAGTGGTTTTAACAGGGAAGCTTTCTTT.

V gene TRBV7-2 combines with J gene TRBJ2-5; 13 positions match TRBD2. V was clipped by 5 bases and J by 0 bases; unmatched bases: 12. Germline V gene lookup returns CDR1 SGHTA and CDR2 FQGNSA. This CDR3 spans 19 amino acids. CDR3: CASSPRWGTSGKYQETQYF. CDR3 coding DNA: TGTGCCAGCAGCCCCCGGTGGGGGACTAGCGGGAAGTACCAAGAGACCCAGTACTTC.

This sequence joins TRBV5-1 and TRBJ1-1, with 7 bases matching TRBD1. Germline V lookup: CDR1 SGHRS, CDR2 YFSETQ. The V and J ends lost 4 bases and 7 bases, in that order; junction bases with no gene match: 7. This CDR3 spans 13 amino acids. In nucleotides, the CDR3 is TGCGCCAGCAGCCCGGGACAGTATAATGAAGCTTTCTTT. Encoded protein: CASSPGQYNEAFF.